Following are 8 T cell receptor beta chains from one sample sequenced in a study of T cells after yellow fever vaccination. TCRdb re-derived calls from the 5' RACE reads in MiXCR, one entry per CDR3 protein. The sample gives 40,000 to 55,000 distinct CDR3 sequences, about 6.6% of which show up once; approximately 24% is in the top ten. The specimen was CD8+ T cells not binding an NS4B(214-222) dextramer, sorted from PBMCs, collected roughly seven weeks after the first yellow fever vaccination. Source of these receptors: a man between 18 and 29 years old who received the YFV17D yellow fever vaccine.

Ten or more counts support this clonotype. Here the CDR3 reads CASSPPTPRAETQYF. Here the CDR3 DNA reads TGTGCCAGCAGTCCACCGACCCCGCGGGCAGAGACCCAGTACTTC. This chain connects TRBV28 to TRBJ2-5, with D possibly TRBD2 on 5 matching bases. In germline, CDR1 is MDHEN, CDR2 SYDVKM. Trimming left V 5 bases short and J 4 bases short, with 17 bases between. CDR3 size: 15 residues.

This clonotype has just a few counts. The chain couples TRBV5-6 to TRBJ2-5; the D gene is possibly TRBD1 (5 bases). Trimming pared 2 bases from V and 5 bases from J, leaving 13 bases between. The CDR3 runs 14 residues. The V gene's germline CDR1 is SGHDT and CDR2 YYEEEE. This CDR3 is CASSFPGLLETQYF. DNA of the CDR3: TGTGCCAGCAGCTTCCCAGGGCTGCTGGAGACCCAGTACTTC.

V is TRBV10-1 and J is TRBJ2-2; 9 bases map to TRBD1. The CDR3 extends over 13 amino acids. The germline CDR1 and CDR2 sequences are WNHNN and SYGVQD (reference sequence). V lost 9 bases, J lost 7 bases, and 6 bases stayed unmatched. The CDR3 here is CASRTGEGGELFF. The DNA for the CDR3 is TGCGCCAGTCGGACAGGGGAGGGCGGGGAGCTGTTTTTT.

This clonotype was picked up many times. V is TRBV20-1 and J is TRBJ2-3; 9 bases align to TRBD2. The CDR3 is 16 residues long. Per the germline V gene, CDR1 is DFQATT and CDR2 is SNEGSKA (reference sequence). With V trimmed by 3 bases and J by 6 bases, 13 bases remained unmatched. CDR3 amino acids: CSASPTGRGGLDTQYF. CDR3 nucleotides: TGCAGTGCTAGCCCCACGGGGCGGGGGGGCCTCGATACGCAGTATTTT.

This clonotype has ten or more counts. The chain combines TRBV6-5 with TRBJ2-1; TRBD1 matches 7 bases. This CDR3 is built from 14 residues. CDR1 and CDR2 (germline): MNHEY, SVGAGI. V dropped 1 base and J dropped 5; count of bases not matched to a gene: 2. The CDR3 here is CASSYWTGHNEQFF. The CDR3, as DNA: TGTGCCAGCAGTTACTGGACAGGCCACAATGAGCAGTTCTTC.

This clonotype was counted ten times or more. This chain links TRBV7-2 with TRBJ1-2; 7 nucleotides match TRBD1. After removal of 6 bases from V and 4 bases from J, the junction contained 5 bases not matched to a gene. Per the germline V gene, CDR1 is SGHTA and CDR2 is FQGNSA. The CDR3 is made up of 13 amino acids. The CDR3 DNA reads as TGTGCCAGCAGTCGACAGGGATTCTATGGCTACACCTTC. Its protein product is CASSRQGFYGYTF.

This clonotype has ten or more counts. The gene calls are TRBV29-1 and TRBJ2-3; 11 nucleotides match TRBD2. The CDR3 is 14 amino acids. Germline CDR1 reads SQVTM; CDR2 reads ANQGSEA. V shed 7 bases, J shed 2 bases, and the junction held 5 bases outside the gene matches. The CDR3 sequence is CSGALAGATDTQYF. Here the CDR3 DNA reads TGCAGCGGAGCACTAGCGGGGGCCACAGATACGCAGTATTTT.

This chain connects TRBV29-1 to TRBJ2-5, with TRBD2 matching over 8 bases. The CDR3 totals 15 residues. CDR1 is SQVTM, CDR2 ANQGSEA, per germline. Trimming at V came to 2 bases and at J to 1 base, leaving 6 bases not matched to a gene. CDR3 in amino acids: CSVERRAGVQETQYF. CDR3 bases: TGCAGCGTTGAAAGGCGAGCGGGGGTCCAAGAGACCCAGTACTTC.